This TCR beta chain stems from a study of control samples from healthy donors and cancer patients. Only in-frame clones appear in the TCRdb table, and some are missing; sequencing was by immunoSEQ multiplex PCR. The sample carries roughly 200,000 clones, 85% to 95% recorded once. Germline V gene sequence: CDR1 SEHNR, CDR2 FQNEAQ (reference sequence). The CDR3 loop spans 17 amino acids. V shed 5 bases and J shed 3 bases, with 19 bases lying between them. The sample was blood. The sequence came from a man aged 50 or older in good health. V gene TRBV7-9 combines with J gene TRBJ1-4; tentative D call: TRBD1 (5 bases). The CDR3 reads CASSPAGAHLSNEKLFF. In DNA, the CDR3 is TGTGCCAGCAGCCCGGCCGGGGCTCACCTGTCTAATGAAAAACTGTTTTTT.